This T cell receptor (beta chain) originates from a study of blood T cell repertoires in COVID-19. Germline CDR1 and CDR2: LNHDA and SQIVND (reference sequence). Trimming took 3 bases from V and 3 from J, leaving 7 bases between them. This CDR3 has 13 residues. In the source study's methods: From reference gene primer amplification, estimates of nucleated cell counts were derived. Generated by immunoSEQ multiplex PCR, the TCRdb table keeps only in-frame clones and is missing some. The DNA was the basis for D and trimming; V, J and clone size are from that table. This sample has approximately 180,000 clones, with 80% to 90% found just once.

The chain links TRBV19 to TRBJ2-3, with a possible D match to TRBD1 (6 bases). The receptor was derived from a woman between 50 and 59 years old with acute or convalescent COVID-19. Sequenced sample: peripheral blood. CDR3 residues: CASSMGATDTQYF. In DNA, the CDR3 is TGTGCCAGTAGTATGGGGGCGACAGATACGCAGTATTTT.